Below, one TCR beta chain is given with its context. The data stem from a study of OX40 agonist ivuxolimab in advanced cancers. This CDR3 contains 14 residues. Germline CDR1 is SGHKS and CDR2 is YYEKEE (reference sequence). Trimming pared 0 bases from V and 0 bases from J, leaving 6 bases between. Sequencing was performed with immunoSEQ multiplex PCR; in TCRdb, only in-frame clones are kept and a portion is missing. The sample lists about 78,000 clones, over 75% occurring once. V gene TRBV5-5 combines with J gene TRBJ1-1; D gene unclear. This sample comprised CD4+ or CD8+ T cells sorted from blood, obtained in a trial of the OX40 agonist ivuxolimab. The sequence derives from an adult with an advanced solid tumor such as melanoma, head and neck, liver or kidney cancer. The CDR3 sequence is CASSLDFMNTEAFF. CDR3 DNA: TGTGCCAGCAGCTTGGATTTCATGAACACTGAAGCTTTCTTT. The entire variable domain, with the rest obtained from reference TRBV5-5 and TRBJ1-1, is as follows: DAGVTQSPTHLIKTRGQQVTLRCSPISGHKSVSWYQQVLGQGPQFIFQYYEKEERGRGNFPDRFSARQFPNYSSELNVNALLLGDSALYLCASSLDFMNTEAFFGQGTRLTVV.